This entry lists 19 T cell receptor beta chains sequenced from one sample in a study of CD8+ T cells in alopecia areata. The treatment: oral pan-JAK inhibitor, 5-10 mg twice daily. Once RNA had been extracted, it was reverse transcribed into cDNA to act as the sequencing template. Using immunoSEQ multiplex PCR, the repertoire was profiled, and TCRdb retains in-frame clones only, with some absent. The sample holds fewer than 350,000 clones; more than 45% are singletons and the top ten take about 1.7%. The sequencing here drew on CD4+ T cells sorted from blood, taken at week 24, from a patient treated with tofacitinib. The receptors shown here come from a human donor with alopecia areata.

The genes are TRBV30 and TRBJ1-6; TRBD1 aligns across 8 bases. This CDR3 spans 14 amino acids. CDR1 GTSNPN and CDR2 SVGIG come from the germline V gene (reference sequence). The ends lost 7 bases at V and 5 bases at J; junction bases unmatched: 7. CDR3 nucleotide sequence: TGTGCCTCGTCAGGGGGCGTCGATAATTCACCCCTCCACTTT. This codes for CASSGGVDNSPLHF.

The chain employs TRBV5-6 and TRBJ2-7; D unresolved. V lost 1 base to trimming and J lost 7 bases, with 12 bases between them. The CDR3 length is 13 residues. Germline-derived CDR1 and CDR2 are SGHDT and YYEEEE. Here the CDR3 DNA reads TGTGCCAGCAGCTTGCGACCACCCGGGGAGCAGTACTTC. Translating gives CASSLRPPGEQYF.

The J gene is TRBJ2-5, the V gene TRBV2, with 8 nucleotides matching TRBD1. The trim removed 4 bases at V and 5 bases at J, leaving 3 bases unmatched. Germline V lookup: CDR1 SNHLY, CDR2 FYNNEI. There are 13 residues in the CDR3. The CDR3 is CASSGTGRETQYF. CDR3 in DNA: TGTGCCAGCAGTGGGACAGGGAGGGAGACCCAGTACTTC.

CDR3 protein: CASSPGIWAKNIQYF. The CDR3 DNA sequence: TGTGCCAGCTCACCAGGGATCTGGGCCAAAAACATTCAGTACTTC. The rearrangement links TRBV18 to TRBJ2-4; the D is unclear. Germline values: CDR1 KGHSH, CDR2 LQKENI. This CDR3 spans 15 amino acids. The V end lost 2 bases, the J end lost 1 base, and 9 bases lay between the germline ends.

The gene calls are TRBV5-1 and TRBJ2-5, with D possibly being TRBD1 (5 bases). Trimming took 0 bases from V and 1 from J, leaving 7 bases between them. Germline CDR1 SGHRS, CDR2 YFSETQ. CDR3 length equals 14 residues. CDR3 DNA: TGCGCCAGCAGCTTGGCGACAGCCCAAGAGACCCAGTACTTC. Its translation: CASSLATAQETQYF.

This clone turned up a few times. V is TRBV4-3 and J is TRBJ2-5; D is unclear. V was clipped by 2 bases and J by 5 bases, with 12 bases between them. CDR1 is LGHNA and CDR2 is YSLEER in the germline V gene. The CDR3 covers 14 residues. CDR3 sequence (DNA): TGCGCCAGCAGCCAATGGGAAACGACGGAGACCCAGTACTTC. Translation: CASSQWETTETQYF.

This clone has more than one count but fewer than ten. The CDR3 here is CASQGMGTDTQYF. The CDR3 DNA is TGTGCCAGCCAGGGTATGGGCACAGATACGCAGTATTTT. The J gene is TRBJ2-3, the V gene TRBV6-5; D is possibly TRBD1 (5 bases). The CDR3 runs to 13 residues. Germline V gene sequence: CDR1 MNHEY, CDR2 SVGAGI. The V end lost 8 bases, the J end lost 1 base, and 10 bases lay between the germline ends.

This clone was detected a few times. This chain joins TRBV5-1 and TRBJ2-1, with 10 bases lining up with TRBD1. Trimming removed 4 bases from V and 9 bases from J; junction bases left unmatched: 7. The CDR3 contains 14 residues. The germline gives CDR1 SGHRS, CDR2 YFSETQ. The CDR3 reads CASSQGQGFVEQFF. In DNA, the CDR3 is TGCGCCAGCAGCCAGGGACAGGGGTTCGTTGAGCAGTTCTTC.

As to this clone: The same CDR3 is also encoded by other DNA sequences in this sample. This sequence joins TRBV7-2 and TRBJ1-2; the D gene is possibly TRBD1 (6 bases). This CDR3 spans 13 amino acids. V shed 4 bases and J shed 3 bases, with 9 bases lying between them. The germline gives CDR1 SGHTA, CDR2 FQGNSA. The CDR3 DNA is TGTGCCAGCAGCTCTTCAGGGGACTATGGCTACACCTTC. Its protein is CASSSSGDYGYTF.

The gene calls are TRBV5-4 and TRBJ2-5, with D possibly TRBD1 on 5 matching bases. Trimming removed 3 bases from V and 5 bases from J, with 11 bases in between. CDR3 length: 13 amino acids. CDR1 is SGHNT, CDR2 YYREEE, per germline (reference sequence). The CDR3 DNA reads TGTGCCAGCAGCTCCGGACCAGGGGAGACCCAGTACTTC. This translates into CASSSGPGETQYF.

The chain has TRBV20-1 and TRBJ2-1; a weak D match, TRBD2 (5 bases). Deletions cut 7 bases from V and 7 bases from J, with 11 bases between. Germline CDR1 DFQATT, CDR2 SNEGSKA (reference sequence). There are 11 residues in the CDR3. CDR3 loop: CSGSTSNEQFF. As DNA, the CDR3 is TGCAGTGGCAGTACTAGTAATGAGCAGTTCTTC.

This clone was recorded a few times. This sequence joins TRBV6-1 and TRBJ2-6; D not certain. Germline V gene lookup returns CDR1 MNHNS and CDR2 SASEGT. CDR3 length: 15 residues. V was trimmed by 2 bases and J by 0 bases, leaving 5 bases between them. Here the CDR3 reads CASSERNSGANVLTF. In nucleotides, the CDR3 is TGTGCCAGCAGTGAAAGGAACTCTGGGGCCAACGTCCTGACTTTC.

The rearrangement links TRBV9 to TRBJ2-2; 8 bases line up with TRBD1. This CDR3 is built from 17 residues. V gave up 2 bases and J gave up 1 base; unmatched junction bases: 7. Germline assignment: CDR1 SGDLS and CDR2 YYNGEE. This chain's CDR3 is CASSVEYGTGNTGELFF. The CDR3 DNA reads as TGTGCCAGCAGCGTGGAATACGGGACAGGGAACACCGGGGAGCTGTTTTTT. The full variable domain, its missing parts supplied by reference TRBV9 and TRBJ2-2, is DSGVTQTPKHLITATGQRVTLRCSPRSGDLSVYWYQQSLDQGLQFLIQYYNGEERAKGNILERFSAQQFPDLHSELNLSSLELGDSALYFCASSVEYGTGNTGELFFGEGSRLTVL.

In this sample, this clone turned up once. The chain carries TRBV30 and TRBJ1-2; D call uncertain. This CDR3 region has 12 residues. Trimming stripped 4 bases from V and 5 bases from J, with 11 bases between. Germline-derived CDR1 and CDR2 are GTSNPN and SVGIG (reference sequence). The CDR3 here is CAWNRIRYGYTF. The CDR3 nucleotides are TGTGCCTGGAACCGGATTCGGTATGGCTACACCTTC.

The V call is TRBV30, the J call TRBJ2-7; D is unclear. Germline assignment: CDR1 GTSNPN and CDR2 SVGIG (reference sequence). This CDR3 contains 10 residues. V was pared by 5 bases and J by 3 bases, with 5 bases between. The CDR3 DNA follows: TGTGCCTGGCCCATCTACGAGCAGTACTTC. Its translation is CAWPIYEQYF.

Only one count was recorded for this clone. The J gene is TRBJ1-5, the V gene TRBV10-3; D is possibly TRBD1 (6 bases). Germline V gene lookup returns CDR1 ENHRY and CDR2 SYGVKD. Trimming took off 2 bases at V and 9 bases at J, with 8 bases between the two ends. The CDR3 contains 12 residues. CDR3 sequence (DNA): TGTGCCATCAGTGAGAGAGGGGGGCCCCAGCATTTT. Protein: CAISERGGPQHF.

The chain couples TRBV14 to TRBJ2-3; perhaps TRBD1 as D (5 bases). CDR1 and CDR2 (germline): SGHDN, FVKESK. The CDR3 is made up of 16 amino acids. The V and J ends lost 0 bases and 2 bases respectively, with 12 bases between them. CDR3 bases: TGTGCCAGCAGCCAAGACCAGGGTATGGCCACAGATACGCAGTATTTT. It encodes CASSQDQGMATDTQYF.

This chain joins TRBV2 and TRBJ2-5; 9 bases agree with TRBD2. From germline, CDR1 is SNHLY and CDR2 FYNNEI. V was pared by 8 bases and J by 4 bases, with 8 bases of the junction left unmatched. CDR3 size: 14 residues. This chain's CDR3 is CASSIAGVAETQYF. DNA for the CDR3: TGTGCCAGCTCTATAGCGGGGGTTGCAGAGACCCAGTACTTC.

The CDR3 region is CASSDTGTENTEAFF. CDR3 in DNA: TGTGCCAGCAGTGATACCGGGACAGAGAACACTGAAGCTTTCTTT. This rearrangement joins TRBV6-1 to TRBJ1-1, with TRBD1 matching 7 bases. Germline trimming cut 3 bases from V and 1 base from J; bases unmatched to any gene: 5. CDR3 size: 15 residues. In germline, CDR1 is MNHNS, CDR2 SASEGT.